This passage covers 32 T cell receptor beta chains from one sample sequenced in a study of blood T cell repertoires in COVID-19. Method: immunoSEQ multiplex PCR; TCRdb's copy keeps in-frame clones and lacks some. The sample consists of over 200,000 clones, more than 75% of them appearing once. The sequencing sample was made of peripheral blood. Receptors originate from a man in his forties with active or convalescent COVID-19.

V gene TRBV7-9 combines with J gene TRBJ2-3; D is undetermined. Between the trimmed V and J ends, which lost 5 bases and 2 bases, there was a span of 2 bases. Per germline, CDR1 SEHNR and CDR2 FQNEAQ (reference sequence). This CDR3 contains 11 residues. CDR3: CASSLTDTQYF. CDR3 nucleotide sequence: TGTGCCAGCAGCCTCACAGATACGCAGTATTTT.

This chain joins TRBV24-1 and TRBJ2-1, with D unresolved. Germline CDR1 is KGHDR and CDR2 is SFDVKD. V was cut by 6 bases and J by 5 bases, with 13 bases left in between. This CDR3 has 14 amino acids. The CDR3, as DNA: TGTGCCACCAGTCCAATCGGGTCCAACAATGAGCAGTTCTTC. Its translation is CATSPIGSNNEQFF.

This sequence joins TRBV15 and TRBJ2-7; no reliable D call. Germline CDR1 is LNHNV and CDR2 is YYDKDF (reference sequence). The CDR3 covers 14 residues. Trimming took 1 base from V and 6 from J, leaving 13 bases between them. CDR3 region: CATSRGWNEVEQYF. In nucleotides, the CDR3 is TGTGCCACCAGCAGAGGCTGGAACGAGGTCGAGCAGTACTTC.

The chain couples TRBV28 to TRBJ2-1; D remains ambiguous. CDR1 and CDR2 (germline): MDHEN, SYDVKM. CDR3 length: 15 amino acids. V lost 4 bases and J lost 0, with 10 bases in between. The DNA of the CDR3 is TGTGCCAGCAGTTCCCTGTCGAGCTCCTACAATGAGCAGTTCTTC. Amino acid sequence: CASSSLSSSYNEQFF.

The CDR3 nucleotides are TGTGCCAGCAGCAAATCGAAGGGGTCCCACTATGGCTACACCTTC. This sequence encodes CASSKSKGSHYGYTF. The chain joins TRBV21-1 to TRBJ1-2; the D call in the table, TRBD1, was not verified against the DNA. TRBV21-1 is a listed pseudogene. The CDR3 loop spans 15 amino acids.

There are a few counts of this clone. The DNA of the CDR3 is TGCGCCAGCAGTGAGTCTTTTAGCTCCGAGCAGTACTTC. It is translated as CASSESFSSEQYF. The V and J genes are TRBV10-1 and TRBJ2-7, with D unclear. CDR1 and CDR2 from the germline V gene are WNHNN and SYGVQD (reference sequence). Between the trimmed V and J ends, which lost 0 bases and 6 bases, there was a span of 9 bases. The CDR3 has 13 residues.

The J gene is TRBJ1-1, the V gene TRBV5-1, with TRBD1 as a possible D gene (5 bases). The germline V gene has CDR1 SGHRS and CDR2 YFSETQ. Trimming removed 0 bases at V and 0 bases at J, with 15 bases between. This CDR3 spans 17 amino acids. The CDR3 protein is CASSLGAGPPMNTEAFF. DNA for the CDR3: TGCGCCAGCAGCTTGGGTGCGGGACCACCGATGAACACTGAAGCTTTCTTT. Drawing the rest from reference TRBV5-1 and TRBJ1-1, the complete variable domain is KAGVTQTPRYLIKTRGQQVTLSCSPISGHRSVSWYQQTPGQGLQFLFEYFSETQRNKGNFPGRFSGRQFSNSRSEMNVSTLELGDSALYLCASSLGAGPPMNTEAFFGQGTRLTVV.

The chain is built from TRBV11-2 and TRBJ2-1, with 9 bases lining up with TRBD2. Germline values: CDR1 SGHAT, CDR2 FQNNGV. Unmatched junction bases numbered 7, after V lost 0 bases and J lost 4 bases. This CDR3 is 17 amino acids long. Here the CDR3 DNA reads TGTGCCAGCAGCTTAGATATCCCGGGACTAGCTTACAATGAGCAGTTCTTC. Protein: CASSLDIPGLAYNEQFF.

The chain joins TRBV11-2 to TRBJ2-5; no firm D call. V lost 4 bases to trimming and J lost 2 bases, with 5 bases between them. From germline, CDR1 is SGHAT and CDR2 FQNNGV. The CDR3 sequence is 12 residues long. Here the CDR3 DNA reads TGTGCCAGCAGCTCCGAGCAAGAGACCCAGTACTTC. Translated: CASSSEQETQYF.

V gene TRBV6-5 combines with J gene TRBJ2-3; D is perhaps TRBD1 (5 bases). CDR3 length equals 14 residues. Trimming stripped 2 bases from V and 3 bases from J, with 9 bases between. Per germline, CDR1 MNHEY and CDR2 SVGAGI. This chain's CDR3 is CASSYGQGTDTQYF. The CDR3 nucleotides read TGTGCCAGCAGTTACGGGCAGGGAACAGATACGCAGTATTTT.

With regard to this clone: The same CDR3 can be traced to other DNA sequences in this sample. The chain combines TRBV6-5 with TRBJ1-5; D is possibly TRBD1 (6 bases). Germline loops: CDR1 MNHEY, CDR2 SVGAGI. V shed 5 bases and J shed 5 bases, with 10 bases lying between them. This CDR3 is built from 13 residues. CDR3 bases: TGTGCCAGCAGTCAAACAGGGTATCAGCCCCAGCATTTT. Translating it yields CASSQTGYQPQHF.

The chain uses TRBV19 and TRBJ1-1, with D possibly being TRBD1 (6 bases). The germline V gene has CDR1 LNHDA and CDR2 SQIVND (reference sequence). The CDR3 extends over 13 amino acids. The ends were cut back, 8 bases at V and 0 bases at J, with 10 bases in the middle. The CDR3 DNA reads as TGTGCCAGTGCTTGGGACATGAACACTGAAGCTTTCTTT. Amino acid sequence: CASAWDMNTEAFF.

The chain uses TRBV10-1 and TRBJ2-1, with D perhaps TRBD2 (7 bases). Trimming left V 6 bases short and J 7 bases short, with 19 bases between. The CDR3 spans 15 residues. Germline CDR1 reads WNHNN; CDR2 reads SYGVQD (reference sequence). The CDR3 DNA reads TGCGCCAGCAGCCCAAATGGGGGGGCCAGTAATGAGCAGTTCTTC. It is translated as CASSPNGGASNEQFF.

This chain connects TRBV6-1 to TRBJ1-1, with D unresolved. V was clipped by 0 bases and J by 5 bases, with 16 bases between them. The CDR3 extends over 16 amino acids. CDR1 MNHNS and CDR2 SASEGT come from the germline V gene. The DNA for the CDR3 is TGTGCCAGCAGTGAAGCATTTGGACTCCCGGGGACTGAAGCTTTCTTT. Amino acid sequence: CASSEAFGLPGTEAFF.

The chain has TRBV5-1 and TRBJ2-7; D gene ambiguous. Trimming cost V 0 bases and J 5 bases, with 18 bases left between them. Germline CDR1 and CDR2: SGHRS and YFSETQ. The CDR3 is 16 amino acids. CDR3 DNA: TGCGCCAGCAGCTTGGGCCACAATGGAGAAGGCGACGAGCAGTACTTC. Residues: CASSLGHNGEGDEQYF.

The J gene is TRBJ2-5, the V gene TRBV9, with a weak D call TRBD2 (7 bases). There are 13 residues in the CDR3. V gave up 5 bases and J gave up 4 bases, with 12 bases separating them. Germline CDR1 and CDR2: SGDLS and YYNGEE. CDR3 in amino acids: CASSWGGPETQYF. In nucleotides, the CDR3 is TGTGCCAGCAGTTGGGGGGGGCCAGAGACCCAGTACTTC.

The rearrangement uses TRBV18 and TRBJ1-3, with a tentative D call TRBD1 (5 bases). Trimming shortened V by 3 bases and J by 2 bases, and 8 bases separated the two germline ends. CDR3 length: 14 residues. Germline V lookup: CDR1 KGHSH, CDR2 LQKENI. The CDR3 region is CASSPGGTGNTIYF. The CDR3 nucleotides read TGTGCCAGCTCACCGGGGGGAACTGGAAACACCATATATTTT.

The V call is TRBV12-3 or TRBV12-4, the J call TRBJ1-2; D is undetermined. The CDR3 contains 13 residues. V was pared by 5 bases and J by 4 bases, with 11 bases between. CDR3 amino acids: CASSITDFYGYTF. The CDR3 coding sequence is TGTGCCAGCAGTATTACTGACTTCTATGGCTACACCTTC.

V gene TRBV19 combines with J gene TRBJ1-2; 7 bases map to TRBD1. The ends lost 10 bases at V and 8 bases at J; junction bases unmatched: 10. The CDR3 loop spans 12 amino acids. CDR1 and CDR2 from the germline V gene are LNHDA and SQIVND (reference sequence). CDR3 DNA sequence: TGTGCCACCTCAGACAGGGTGAAAGGCTACACCTTC. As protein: CATSDRVKGYTF.

CDR3 nucleotide sequence: TGTGCCACCAGTGATTGGGGACTAGCGGGAGAAGATACGCAGTATTTT. Translation: CATSDWGLAGEDTQYF. The V call is TRBV24-1, the J call TRBJ2-3, with 14 nucleotides matching TRBD2. Germline CDR1 is KGHDR and CDR2 is SFDVKD. Germline trimming cut 2 bases from V and 5 bases from J; bases unmatched to any gene: 2. The CDR3 is 16 amino acids.

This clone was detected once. The CDR3 nucleotides are TGTGCCATCAGTGAGCCTTCCGGGACAGGGGTATCCTACGAGCAGTACTTC. Its translation: CAISEPSGTGVSYEQYF. The chain uses TRBV10-3 and TRBJ2-7, with 10 positions matching TRBD1. The CDR3 totals 17 residues. Germline CDR1 is ENHRY and CDR2 is SYGVKD. J was trimmed by 1 base and V by 2 bases; bases with no gene match: 8.

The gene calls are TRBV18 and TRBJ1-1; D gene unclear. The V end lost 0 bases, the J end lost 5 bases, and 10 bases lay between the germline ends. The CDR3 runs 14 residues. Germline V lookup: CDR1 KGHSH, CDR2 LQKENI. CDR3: CASSPPSLGTEAFF. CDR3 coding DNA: TGTGCCAGCTCACCACCGTCCCTCGGGACTGAAGCTTTCTTT.

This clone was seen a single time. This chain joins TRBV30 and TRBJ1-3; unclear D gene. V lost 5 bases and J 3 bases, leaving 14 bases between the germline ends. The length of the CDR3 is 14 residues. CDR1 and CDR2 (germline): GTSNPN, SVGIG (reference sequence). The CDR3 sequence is CAWGPGGLGNTIYF. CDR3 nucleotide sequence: TGTGCCTGGGGCCCTGGAGGGCTTGGAAACACCATATATTTT.

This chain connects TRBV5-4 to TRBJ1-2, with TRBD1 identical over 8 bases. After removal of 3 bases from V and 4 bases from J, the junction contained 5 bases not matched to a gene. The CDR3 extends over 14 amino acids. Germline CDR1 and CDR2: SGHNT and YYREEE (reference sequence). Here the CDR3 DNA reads TGTGCCAGCAGCTCGGTGACAGGGGTCTATGGCTACACCTTC. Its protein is CASSSVTGVYGYTF.

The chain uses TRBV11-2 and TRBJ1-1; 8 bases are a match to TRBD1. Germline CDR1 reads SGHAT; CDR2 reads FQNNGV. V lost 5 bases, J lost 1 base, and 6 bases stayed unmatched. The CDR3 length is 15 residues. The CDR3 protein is CASSARQGRNTEAFF. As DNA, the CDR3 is TGTGCCAGCAGCGCCCGACAGGGGAGGAACACTGAAGCTTTCTTT.

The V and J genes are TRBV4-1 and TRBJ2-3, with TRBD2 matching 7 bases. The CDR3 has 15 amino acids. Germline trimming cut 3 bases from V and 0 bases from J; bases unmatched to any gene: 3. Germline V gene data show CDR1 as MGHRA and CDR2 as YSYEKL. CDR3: CASSHSGPSTDTQYF. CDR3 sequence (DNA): TGCGCCAGCAGCCATAGCGGGCCTAGCACAGATACGCAGTATTTT.

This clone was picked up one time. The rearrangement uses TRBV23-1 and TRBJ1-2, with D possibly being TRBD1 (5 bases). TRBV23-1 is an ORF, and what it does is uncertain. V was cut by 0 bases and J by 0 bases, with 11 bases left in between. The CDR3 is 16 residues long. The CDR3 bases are TGCGCCAGCAGTCAATCGTGGGGGGGTTCTAACTATGGCTACACCTTC. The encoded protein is CASSQSWGGSNYGYTF.

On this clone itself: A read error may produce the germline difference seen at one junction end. The DNA of the CDR3 is TGTGCCAGCAGTGATAGCAGTCAGCCCCAGCATTTT. Protein: CASSDSSQPQHF. The V call is TRBV2, the J call TRBJ1-5; D gene unclear. The germline V gene has CDR1 SNHLY and CDR2 FYNNEI. The CDR3 has 12 residues.

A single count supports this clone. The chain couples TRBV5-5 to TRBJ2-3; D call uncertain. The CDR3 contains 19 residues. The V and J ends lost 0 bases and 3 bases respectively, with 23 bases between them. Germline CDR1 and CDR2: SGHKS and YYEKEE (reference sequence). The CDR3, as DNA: TGTGCCAGCAGCTTGGATCTTAGCCGGCCGATCCCTGAAACAGATACGCAGTATTTT. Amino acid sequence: CASSLDLSRPIPETDTQYF.

The CDR3 loop is CASSPMTGSNQPQHF. CDR3 sequence (DNA): TGTGCCAGCAGTCCGATGACAGGGAGCAATCAGCCCCAGCATTTT. J is TRBJ1-5 and V is TRBV28; 7 bases are shared with TRBD1. Germline loops: CDR1 MDHEN, CDR2 SYDVKM. Germline trimming cut 5 bases from V and 1 base from J; bases unmatched to any gene: 5. There are 15 residues in the CDR3.

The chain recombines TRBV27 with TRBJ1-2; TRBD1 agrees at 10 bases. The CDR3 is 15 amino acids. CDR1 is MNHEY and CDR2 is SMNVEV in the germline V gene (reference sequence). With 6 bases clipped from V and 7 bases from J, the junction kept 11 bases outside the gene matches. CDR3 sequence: CASRRPGQGKGGYTF. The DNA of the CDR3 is TGTGCCAGCAGACGTCCGGGACAGGGGAAGGGTGGCTACACCTTC.

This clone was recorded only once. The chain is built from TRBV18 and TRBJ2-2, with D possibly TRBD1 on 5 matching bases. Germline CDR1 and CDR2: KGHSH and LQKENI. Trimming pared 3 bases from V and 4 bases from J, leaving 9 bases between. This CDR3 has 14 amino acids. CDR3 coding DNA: TGTGCCAGCTCACCCAGGGAAGGCACCGGGGAGCTGTTTTTT. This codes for CASSPREGTGELFF.